This T cell receptor beta chain was recorded in a study of cytomegalovirus exposure and HLA in healthy donors. Remarks on this clone: What it binds is unknown.

The CDR3 sequence is 14 residues long. Per germline, CDR1 SEHNR and CDR2 FQNEAQ (reference sequence). Broader study findings: The sole available immune exposure information was CMV serostatus. TCR association rates varied by HLA locus in a later analysis, with DRB1 highest and HLA-C lowest. Several V segments, TRBV6-2 and TRBV6-3 among them, could not be told apart and were dropped.

The PCR contained 60 Vbeta and 13 Jbeta primers. Only in-frame clones appear in the TCRdb table, and some are missing; sequencing was by immunoSEQ multiplex PCR. The sample includes under 150,000 clones, 65% to 90% of them seen just once. This receptor was identified in a middle-aged man in good health and CMV-seronegative. The gene calls are TRBV7-9 and TRBJ2-5, with D unresolved. TRBJ2-7 explains the end of the DNA better; the J call may be wrong. The sequenced material came from PBMCs. The CDR3 coding sequence is TGTGCCAGCAGCCCACCAAAAGGAAACTACGAGCAGTACTTC. It codes for CASSPPKGNYEQYF.